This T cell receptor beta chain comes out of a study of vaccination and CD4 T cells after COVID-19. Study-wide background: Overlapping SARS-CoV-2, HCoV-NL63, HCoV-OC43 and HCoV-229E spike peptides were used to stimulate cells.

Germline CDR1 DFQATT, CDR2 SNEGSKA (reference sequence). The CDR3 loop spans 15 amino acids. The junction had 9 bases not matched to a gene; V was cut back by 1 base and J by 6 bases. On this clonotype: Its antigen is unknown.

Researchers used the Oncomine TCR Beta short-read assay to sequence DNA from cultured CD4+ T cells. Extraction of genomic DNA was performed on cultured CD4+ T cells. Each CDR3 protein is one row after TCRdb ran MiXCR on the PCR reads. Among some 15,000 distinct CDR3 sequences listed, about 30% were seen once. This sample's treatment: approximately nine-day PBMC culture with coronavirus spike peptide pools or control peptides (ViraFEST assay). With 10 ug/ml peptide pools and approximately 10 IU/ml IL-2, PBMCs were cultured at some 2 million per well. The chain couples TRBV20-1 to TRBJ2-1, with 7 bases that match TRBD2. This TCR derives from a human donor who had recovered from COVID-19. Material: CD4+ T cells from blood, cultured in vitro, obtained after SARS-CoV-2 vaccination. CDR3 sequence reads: CSARVERGSLNEQFF. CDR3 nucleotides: TGCAGTGCTAGAGTGGAACGCGGGAGCCTCAATGAGCAGTTCTTC.